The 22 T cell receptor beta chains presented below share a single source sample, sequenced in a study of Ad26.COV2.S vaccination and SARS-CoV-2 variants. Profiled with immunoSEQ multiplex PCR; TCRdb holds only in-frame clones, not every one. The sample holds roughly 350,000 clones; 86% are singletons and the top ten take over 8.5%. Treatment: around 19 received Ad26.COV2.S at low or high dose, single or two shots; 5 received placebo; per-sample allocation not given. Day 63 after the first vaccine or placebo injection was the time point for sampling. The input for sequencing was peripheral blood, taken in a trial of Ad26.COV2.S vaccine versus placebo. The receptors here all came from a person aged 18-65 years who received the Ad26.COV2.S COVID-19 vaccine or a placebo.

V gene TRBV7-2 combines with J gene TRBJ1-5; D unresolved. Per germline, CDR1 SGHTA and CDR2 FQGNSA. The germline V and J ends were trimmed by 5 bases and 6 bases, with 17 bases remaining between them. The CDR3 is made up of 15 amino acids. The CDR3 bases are TGTGCCAGCAGCGCGCAAGCCCGACGAGTTCAGCCCCAGCATTTT. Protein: CASSAQARRVQPQHF. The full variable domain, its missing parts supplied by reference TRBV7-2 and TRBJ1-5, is GAGVSQSPSNKVTEKGKDVELRCDPISGHTALYWYRQSLGQGLEFLIYFQGNSAPDKSGLPSDRFSAERTGGSVSTLTIQRTQQEDSAVYLCASSAQARRVQPQHFGDGTRLSIL.

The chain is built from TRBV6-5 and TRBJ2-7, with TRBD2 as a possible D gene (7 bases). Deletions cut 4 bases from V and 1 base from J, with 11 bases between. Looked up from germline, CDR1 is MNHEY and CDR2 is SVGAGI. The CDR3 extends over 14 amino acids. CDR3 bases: TGTGCCAGCAGTTCTGCGGGGGCTTCCTACGAGCAGTACTTC. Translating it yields CASSSAGASYEQYF.

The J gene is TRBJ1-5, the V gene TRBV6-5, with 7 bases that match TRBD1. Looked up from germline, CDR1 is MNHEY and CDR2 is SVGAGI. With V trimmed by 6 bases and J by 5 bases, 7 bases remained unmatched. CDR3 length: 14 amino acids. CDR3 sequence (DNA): TGTGCCAGCAGCCTCGACAGGGACGATCAGCCCCAGCATTTT. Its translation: CASSLDRDDQPQHF.

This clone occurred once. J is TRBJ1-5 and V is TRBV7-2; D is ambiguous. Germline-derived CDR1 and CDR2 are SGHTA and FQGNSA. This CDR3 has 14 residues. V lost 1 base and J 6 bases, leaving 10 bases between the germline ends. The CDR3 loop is CASSLDGRGQPQHF. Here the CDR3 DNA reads TGTGCCAGCAGCTTAGATGGGAGAGGTCAGCCCCAGCATTTT.

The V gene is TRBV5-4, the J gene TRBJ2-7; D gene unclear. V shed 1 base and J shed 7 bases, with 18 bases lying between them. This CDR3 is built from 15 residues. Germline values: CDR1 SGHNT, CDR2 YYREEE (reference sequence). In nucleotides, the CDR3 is TGTGCCAGCAGCTTGATGGCCCTAAATGGTGAAGAGCAGTACTTC. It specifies CASSLMALNGEEQYF.

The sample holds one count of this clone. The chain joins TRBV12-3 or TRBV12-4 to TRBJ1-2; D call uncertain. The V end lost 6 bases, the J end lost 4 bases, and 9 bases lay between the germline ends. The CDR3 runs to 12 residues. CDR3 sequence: CASSPQVYGYTF. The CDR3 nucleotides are TGTGCCAGCAGCCCCCAAGTCTATGGCTACACCTTC.

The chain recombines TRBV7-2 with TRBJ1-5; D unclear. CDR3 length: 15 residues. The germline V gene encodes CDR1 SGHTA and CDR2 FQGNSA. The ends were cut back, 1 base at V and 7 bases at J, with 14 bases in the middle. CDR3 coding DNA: TGTGCCAGCAGCTTAGAGTCCCGGGCCTCACAGCCCCAGCATTTT. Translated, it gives CASSLESRASQPQHF.

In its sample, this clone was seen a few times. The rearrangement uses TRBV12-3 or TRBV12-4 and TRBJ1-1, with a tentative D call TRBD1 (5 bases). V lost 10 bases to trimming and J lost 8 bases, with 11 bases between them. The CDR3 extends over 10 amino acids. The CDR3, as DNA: TGTGCCATTCCGGGGCCGGAAGCTTTCTTT. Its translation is CAIPGPEAFF.

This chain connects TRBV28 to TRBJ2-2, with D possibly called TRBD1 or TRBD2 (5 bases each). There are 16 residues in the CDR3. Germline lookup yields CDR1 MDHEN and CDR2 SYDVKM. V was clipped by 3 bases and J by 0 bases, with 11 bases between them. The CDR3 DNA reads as TGTGCCAGCAGTTTCCAGGGACGGTCGAACACCGGGGAGCTGTTTTTT. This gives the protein CASSFQGRSNTGELFF.

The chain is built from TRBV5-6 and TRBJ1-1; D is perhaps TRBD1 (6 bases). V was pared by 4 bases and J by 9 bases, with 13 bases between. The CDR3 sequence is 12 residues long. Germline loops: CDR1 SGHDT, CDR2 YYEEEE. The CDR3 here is CASSRDTRKAFF. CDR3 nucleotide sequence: TGTGCCAGCAGCCGGGACACCCGGAAAGCTTTCTTT.

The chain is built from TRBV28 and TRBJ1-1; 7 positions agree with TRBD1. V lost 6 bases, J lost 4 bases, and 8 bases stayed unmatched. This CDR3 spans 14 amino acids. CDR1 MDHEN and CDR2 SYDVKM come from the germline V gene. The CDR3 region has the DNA TGTGCCAGCAGCCTAGGGGGCGGAGGCACTGAAGCTTTCTTT. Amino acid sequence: CASSLGGGGTEAFF.

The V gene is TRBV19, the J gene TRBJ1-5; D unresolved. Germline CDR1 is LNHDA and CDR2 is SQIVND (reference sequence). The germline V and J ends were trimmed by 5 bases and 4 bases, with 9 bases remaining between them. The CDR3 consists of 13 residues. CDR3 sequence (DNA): TGTGCCAGTAGTGCGACAACAAATCAGCCCCAGCATTTT. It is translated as CASSATTNQPQHF.

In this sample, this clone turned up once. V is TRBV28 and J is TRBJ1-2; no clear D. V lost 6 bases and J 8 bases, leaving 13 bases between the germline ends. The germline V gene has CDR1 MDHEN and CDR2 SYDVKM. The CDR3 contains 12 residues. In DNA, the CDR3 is TGTGCCAGCAGCCGCCTTACCGGGGGCTACACCTTC. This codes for CASSRLTGGYTF.

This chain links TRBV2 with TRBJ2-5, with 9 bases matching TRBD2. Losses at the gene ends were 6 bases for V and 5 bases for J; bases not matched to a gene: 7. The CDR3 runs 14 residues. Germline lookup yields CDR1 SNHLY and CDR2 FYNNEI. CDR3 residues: CASSLAGESETQYF. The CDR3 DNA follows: TGTGCCAGCAGCTTAGCGGGAGAAAGCGAGACCCAGTACTTC. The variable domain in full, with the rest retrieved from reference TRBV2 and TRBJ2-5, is EPEVTQTPSHQVTQMGQEVILRCVPISNHLYFYWYRQILGQKVEFLVSFYNNEISEKSEIFDDQFSVERPDGSNFTLKIRSTKLEDSAMYFCASSLAGESETQYFGPGTRLLVL.

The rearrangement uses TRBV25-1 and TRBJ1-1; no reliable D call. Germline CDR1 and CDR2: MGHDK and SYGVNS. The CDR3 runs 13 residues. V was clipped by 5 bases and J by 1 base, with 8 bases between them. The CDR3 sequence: CASSWEWNTEAFF. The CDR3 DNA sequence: TGTGCCAGCAGTTGGGAGTGGAACACTGAAGCTTTCTTT. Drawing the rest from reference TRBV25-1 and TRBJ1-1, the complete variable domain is EADIYQTPRYLVIGTGKKITLECSQTMGHDKMYWYQQDPGMELHLIHYSYGVNSTEKGDLSSESTVSRIRTEHFPLTLESARPSHTSQYLCASSWEWNTEAFFGQGTRLTVV.

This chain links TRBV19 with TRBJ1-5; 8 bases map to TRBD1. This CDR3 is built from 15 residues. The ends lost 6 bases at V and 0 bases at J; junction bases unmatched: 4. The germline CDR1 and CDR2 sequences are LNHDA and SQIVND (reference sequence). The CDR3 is CASRFGTGSNQPQHF. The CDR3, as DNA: TGTGCCAGTAGATTCGGGACAGGTAGCAATCAGCCCCAGCATTTT.

The DNA for the CDR3 is TGTGCCAGCAGTTTAAGGAACGACCCTAGCGGGAGAGGTTTAAGGAAGACCCAGTACTTC. Translated, it gives CASSLRNDPSGRGLRKTQYF. The chain links TRBV28 to TRBJ2-5, with 10 positions matching TRBD2. Trimming removed 2 bases from V and 6 bases from J; junction bases left unmatched: 21. This CDR3 has 20 amino acids. Looked up from germline, CDR1 is MDHEN and CDR2 is SYDVKM.

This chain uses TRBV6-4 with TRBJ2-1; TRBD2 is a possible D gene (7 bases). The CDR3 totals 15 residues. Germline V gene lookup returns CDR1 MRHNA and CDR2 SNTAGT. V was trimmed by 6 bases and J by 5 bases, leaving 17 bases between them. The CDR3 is CASSLEGGLNNEQFF. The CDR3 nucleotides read TGTGCCAGCAGCTTAGAGGGGGGGCTTAACAATGAGCAGTTCTTC.

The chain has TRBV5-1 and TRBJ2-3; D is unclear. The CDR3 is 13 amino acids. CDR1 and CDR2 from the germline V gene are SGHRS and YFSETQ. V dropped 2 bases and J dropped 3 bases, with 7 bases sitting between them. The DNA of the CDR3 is TGCGCCAGCAGCTTATGGGGTACAGATACGCAGTATTTT. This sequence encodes CASSLWGTDTQYF.

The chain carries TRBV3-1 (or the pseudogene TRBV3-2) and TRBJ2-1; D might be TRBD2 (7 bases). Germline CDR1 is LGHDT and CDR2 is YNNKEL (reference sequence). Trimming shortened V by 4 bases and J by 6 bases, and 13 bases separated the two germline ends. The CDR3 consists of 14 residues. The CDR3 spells CASSPGRGANEQFF. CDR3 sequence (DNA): TGTGCCAGCAGCCCAGGCCGGGGGGCCAATGAGCAGTTCTTC.

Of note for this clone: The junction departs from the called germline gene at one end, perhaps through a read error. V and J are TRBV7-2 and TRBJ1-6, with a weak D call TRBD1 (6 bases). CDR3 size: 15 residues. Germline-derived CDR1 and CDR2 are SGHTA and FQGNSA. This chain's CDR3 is CASSVAGTRNSPLHF. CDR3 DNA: TGTGCCAGCAGCGTAGCCGGGACACGTAATTCACCCCTCCACTTT.

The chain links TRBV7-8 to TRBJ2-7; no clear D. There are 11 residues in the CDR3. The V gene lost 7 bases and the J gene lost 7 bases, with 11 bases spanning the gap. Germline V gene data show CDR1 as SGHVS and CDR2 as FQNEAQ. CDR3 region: CASTPPREQYF. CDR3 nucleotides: TGTGCCAGCACCCCTCCCCGGGAGCAGTACTTC.